Shown below are 25 T cell receptor beta chains from a single sample sequenced in a study of blood T cell repertoires in COVID-19. The table came from immunoSEQ multiplex PCR; TCRdb's copy has only in-frame clones and leaves some out. Found here are about 120,000 clones, less than 90% of them singletons; the top ten hold 2% to 2.5%. Sequencing input: peripheral blood. Receptors originate from a man under 40 with acute or convalescent COVID-19.

The CDR3 sequence is CASAAGQIYEQYV. The DNA for the CDR3 is TGTGCCAGCGCTGCGGGACAGATCTACGAGCAGTACGTC. This sequence joins TRBV18 and TRBJ2-7, with D possibly TRBD1 on 7 matching bases. V was trimmed by 8 bases and J by 3 bases, leaving 14 bases between them. Germline values: CDR1 KGHSH, CDR2 LQKENI. CDR3 length: 13 amino acids.

Many counts were recorded for this clone. The rearrangement joins TRBV6-2 or TRBV6-3 to TRBJ1-1; no clear D. This CDR3 region has 12 residues. V was cut by 2 bases and J by 5 bases, with 6 bases left in between. Germline lookup yields CDR1 MNHEY and CDR2 SVGEGT. The CDR3 here is CASSYSPTEAFF. CDR3 DNA: TGTGCCAGCAGTTACAGCCCGACTGAAGCTTTCTTT.

The chain links TRBV19 to TRBJ2-5; 7 bases align to TRBD2. The CDR3 is made up of 13 amino acids. Germline lookup yields CDR1 LNHDA and CDR2 SQIVND (reference sequence). The J segment lost 2 bases and the V segment lost 3 bases, leaving 0 bases of the junction unmatched. CDR3: CASSMGGQETQYF. The CDR3 DNA follows: TGTGCCAGTAGTATGGGGGGGCAAGAGACCCAGTACTTC.

Only one count was recorded for this clone. The rearrangement uses TRBV7-9 and TRBJ1-2, with 7 bases aligning to TRBD1. Trimming removed 5 bases from V and 8 bases from J; junction bases left unmatched: 17. Germline CDR1 SEHNR, CDR2 FQNEAQ (reference sequence). This CDR3 has 16 residues. Here the CDR3 DNA reads TGTGCCAGCAGCCCCCCCGACGAAGACAGGGTTGAGGGCTACACCTTC. Translation: CASSPPDEDRVEGYTF.

This chain uses TRBV5-4 with TRBJ1-1; possibly TRBD1 for D (6 bases). Trimming took off 3 bases at V and 3 bases at J, with 18 bases between the two ends. The germline gives CDR1 SGHNT, CDR2 YYREEE (reference sequence). CDR3 size: 16 residues. CDR3 DNA: TGTGCCAGCAGCTCTCGGGACACCCTTTTGTACACTGAAGCTTTCTTT. This codes for CASSSRDTLLYTEAFF.

The chain uses TRBV6-2 or TRBV6-3 and TRBJ1-2, with TRBD1 identical over 12 bases. The CDR3 has 15 residues. Germline lookup yields CDR1 MNHEY and CDR2 SVGEGT. The V and J ends lost 5 bases and 5 bases, in that order; junction bases with no gene match: 6. The CDR3 loop reads CASSPGTGGRYGYTF. CDR3 in DNA: TGTGCCAGCAGTCCCGGGACAGGGGGCCGGTATGGCTACACCTTC.

CDR3 sequence reads: CASSLVISSYEQYV. The CDR3, as DNA: TGTGCCAGCAGCTTAGTTATCAGTTCCTACGAGCAGTACGTC. The genes are TRBV7-8 and TRBJ2-7, with D unclear. CDR3 length equals 14 residues. Trimming took 1 base from V and 1 from J, leaving 8 bases between them. CDR1 SGHVS and CDR2 FQNEAQ come from the germline V gene.

This chain joins TRBV14 and TRBJ2-5; tentative D call: TRBD1 (6 bases). Per the germline V gene, CDR1 is SGHDN and CDR2 is FVKESK. This CDR3 has 15 amino acids. The V gene lost 4 bases and the J gene lost 5 bases, with 17 bases spanning the gap. As DNA, the CDR3 is TGTGCCAGCAGCCGCGACAGGACACCGCGGGAGACCCAGTACTTC. It is translated as CASSRDRTPRETQYF.

A single count supports this clone. The gene calls are TRBV27 and TRBJ2-1; TRBD2 aligns across 9 bases. In germline, CDR1 is MNHEY, CDR2 SMNVEV (reference sequence). This CDR3 is built from 16 residues. V trimming: 3 bases; J trimming: 7 bases; junction bases outside the gene matches: 10. The CDR3 spells CASSFFLAGGPNEQFF. DNA of the CDR3: TGTGCCAGCAGTTTTTTCCTCGCGGGAGGGCCTAATGAGCAGTTCTTC.

This clone was found a few times. The chain combines TRBV2 with TRBJ2-7; D possibly corresponds to TRBD2 (5 bases). The CDR3 runs to 11 residues. V lost 7 bases, J lost 7 bases, and 11 bases lay in between. CDR1 and CDR2 (germline): SNHLY, FYNNEI. CDR3 in DNA: TGTGCCAGCACCCCGTGGGAGGAGCAGTACTTC. Protein product: CASTPWEEQYF.

The chain joins TRBV9 to TRBJ2-2, with 11 positions matching TRBD2. Trimming at V came to 3 bases and at J to 5 bases, leaving 6 bases not matched to a gene. The CDR3 spans 16 residues. The germline gives CDR1 SGDLS, CDR2 YYNGEE. The CDR3 is CASSGSTSGTTGELFF. The DNA of the CDR3 is TGTGCCAGCAGCGGTTCGACTAGCGGGACAACCGGGGAGCTGTTTTTT.

This clone has just a few counts. The chain joins TRBV19 to TRBJ1-5; TRBD1 aligns across 7 bases. Unmatched junction bases numbered 5, after V lost 5 bases and J lost 1 base. The CDR3 is made up of 15 amino acids. Germline lookup yields CDR1 LNHDA and CDR2 SQIVND (reference sequence). CDR3: CASSFWDSSNQPQHF. The CDR3 DNA reads as TGTGCCAGTAGTTTTTGGGACAGCAGCAATCAGCCCCAGCATTTT.

This chain joins TRBV3-1 (or the pseudogene TRBV3-2) and TRBJ1-1; D is perhaps TRBD1 (5 bases). V shed 6 bases and J shed 5 bases, with 22 bases lying between them. The CDR3 loop spans 16 amino acids. Per germline, CDR1 LGHDT and CDR2 YNNKEL (reference sequence). CDR3 sequence: CASSPRNQGARTEAFF. For the CDR3, the DNA is TGTGCCAGCAGTCCAAGAAACCAGGGTGCTAGGACTGAAGCTTTCTTT.

V and J are TRBV19 and TRBJ1-1; 10 bases are shared with TRBD1. V gave up 5 bases and J gave up 4 bases; unmatched junction bases: 10. The germline gives CDR1 LNHDA, CDR2 SQIVND (reference sequence). The length of the CDR3 is 16 residues. The CDR3: CASSSWTGGKSTEAFF. Here the CDR3 DNA reads TGTGCCAGTAGTTCTTGGACAGGGGGAAAGAGCACTGAAGCTTTCTTT. The full variable domain, in which reference TRBV19 and TRBJ1-1 provide the parts outside the CDR3, is DGGITQSPKYLFRKEGQNVTLSCEQNLNHDAMYWYRQDPGQGLRLIYYSQIVNDFQKGDIAEGYSVSREKKESFPLTVTSAQKNPTAFYLCASSSWTGGKSTEAFFGQGTRLTVV.

J is TRBJ2-7 and V is TRBV7-9; 7 bases match TRBD1. V gave up 5 bases and J gave up 6 bases; unmatched junction bases: 4. The CDR3 extends over 12 amino acids. Germline V CDR1 and CDR2: SEHNR, FQNEAQ (reference sequence). CDR3 in DNA: TGTGCCAGCAGCATGACAGGGTTCGAGCAGTACTTC. It yields the protein CASSMTGFEQYF.

This clone came up a few times. This chain uses TRBV6-6 with TRBJ2-3, with D perhaps TRBD1 (5 bases). Germline assignment: CDR1 MNHNY and CDR2 SVGAGI (reference sequence). V lost 6 bases, J lost 8 bases, and 18 bases lay in between. CDR3 length: 14 residues. CDR3 bases: TGTGCCAGCAGACCCGAAGCTGGGGCCCGTACGCAGTATTTT. Its translation is CASRPEAGARTQYF.

The chain combines TRBV5-1 with TRBJ2-1; 8 nucleotides align to TRBD1. The ends lost 3 bases at V and 2 bases at J; junction bases unmatched: 4. Germline V gives CDR1 SGHRS, CDR2 YFSETQ. This CDR3 is built from 15 residues. The CDR3 reads CASSSETGAYNEQFF. The CDR3, as DNA: TGCGCCAGCAGCTCTGAGACAGGGGCCTACAATGAGCAGTTCTTC.

The V gene is TRBV6-2 or TRBV6-3, the J gene TRBJ1-1; the D is unclear. CDR3 size: 13 residues. V was shortened by 2 bases and J by 8 bases, with 12 bases between the two germline ends. CDR1 and CDR2 (germline): MNHEY, SVGEGT. The CDR3 loop is CASSYGPAQEAFF. CDR3 in DNA: TGTGCCAGCAGTTACGGCCCAGCGCAAGAAGCTTTCTTT.

The table lists this clone with a count of one. V is TRBV18 and J is TRBJ1-1, with 7 nucleotides matching TRBD1. V dropped 6 bases and J dropped 0; count of bases not matched to a gene: 7. CDR1 and CDR2 from the germline V gene are KGHSH and LQKENI. This CDR3 has 15 residues. The CDR3 loop reads CASSPQTGLNTEAFF. CDR3 nucleotides: TGTGCCAGCTCGCCCCAGACAGGGCTGAACACTGAAGCTTTCTTT.

This clone appeared a few times. The rearrangement uses TRBV7-3 and TRBJ2-2; 8 positions match TRBD2. Germline CDR1 is SGHTA and CDR2 is FQGTGA. The V and J ends lost 3 bases and 7 bases, in that order; junction bases with no gene match: 1. The CDR3 consists of 13 residues. CDR3 region: CASSFSGIGELFF. The CDR3 region has the DNA TGTGCCAGCAGCTTTAGCGGGATCGGGGAGCTGTTTTTT.

The chain combines TRBV19 with TRBJ1-4; TRBD1 matches at 8 bases. The V gene's germline CDR1 is LNHDA and CDR2 SQIVND (reference sequence). Trimming took 3 bases from V and 2 from J; bases not matched to a gene: 8. CDR3 size: 17 residues. In nucleotides, the CDR3 is TGTGCCAGTAGTATCCAGGCTCGGACAGGGACTAATGAAAAACTGTTTTTT. This encodes CASSIQARTGTNEKLFF.

The chain employs TRBV5-1 and TRBJ2-7, with TRBD2 matching over 10 bases. CDR1 and CDR2 from the germline V gene are SGHRS and YFSETQ. V dropped 2 bases and J dropped 5; count of bases not matched to a gene: 4. The CDR3 runs 14 residues. This CDR3 reads CASSFSGRADEQYV. The CDR3, as DNA: TGCGCCAGCAGCTTCAGCGGGAGGGCCGACGAGCAGTACGTC.

The V gene is TRBV6-5, the J gene TRBJ1-1; no definite D call. The CDR3 extends over 13 amino acids. Germline assignment: CDR1 MNHEY and CDR2 SVGAGI. V shed 9 bases and J shed 11 bases, with 22 bases lying between them. Here the CDR3 reads CASLAETAPPAFF. The CDR3 nucleotides are TGTGCCAGTCTGGCGGAGACGGCGCCCCCGGCTTTCTTT.

J is TRBJ2-3 and V is TRBV7-6; D is unresolved. There are 14 residues in the CDR3. Trimming pared 3 bases from V and 4 bases from J, leaving 11 bases between. From germline, CDR1 is SGHVS and CDR2 FNYEAQ. The CDR3 spells CASSFLRDPDTQYF. Written as DNA, the CDR3 is TGTGCCAGCAGCTTTTTGAGAGATCCAGATACGCAGTATTTT.

This chain uses TRBV18 with TRBJ2-2; 7 nucleotides line up with TRBD1. The CDR3 is 15 residues long. Germline V gene lookup returns CDR1 KGHSH and CDR2 LQKENI. Germline trimming cut 2 bases from V and 8 bases from J; bases unmatched to any gene: 8. The CDR3 DNA sequence: TGTGCCAGCTCACCAAGACAGGGAGAATCTGGGGAGCTGTTTTTT. Translated, it gives CASSPRQGESGELFF.